This is a list of T cell receptor beta chains from one sample in a study of cytomegalovirus exposure and HLA in healthy donors. Profiled with immunoSEQ multiplex PCR; TCRdb holds only in-frame clones, not every one. The sample lists 100,000 to 150,000 clones; about three quarters were seen once. Sequencing was carried out using PBMCs. These receptors were collected from a woman in her sixties in good health and CMV-seropositive. The CDR3 runs from the conserved cysteine through the conserved F or W. D genes are given only for firm matches. Clone size is given for some rows only: seen once, a few or many times, or a class if the clone is expanded.

j_call | v_call | d_call | clone_size | cdr3_nt | cdr3_aa
TRBJ1-1 | TRBV30 | NA | NA | TGTGCCTGGAGTGGCGCCTTGAACACTGAAGCTTTCTTT | CAWSGALNTEAFF
TRBJ2-1 | TRBV6-1 | TRBD2 | NA | TGTGCCAGCAGTTTAAGCGGGGGCCAAAACAATGAGCAGTTCTTC | CASSLSGGQNNEQFF
TRBJ1-2 | TRBV6-1 | NA | NA | TGTGCCAGCAGTGAAGATTTCTCCCTCTATGGCTACACCTTC | CASSEDFSLYGYTF
TRBJ2-1 | TRBV4-1 | TRBD2 | NA | TGCGCCAGCAGCCAAGATCTGACTAGCGGGAGACGGGCCTATGAGCAGTTCTTC | CASSQDLTSGRRAYEQFF
TRBJ1-6 | TRBV7-2 | TRBD1 | NA | TGTGCCAGCAGTTCAACAGGGGCCGCCCTCCACTTT | CASSSTGAALHF
TRBJ2-7 | TRBV4-1 | NA | few | TGCGCCAGCAGCCAAGAACCGGGCTCCTACGAGCAGTACTTC | CASSQEPGSYEQYF
TRBJ2-3 | TRBV6-6 | NA | few | TGTGCCAGCAGCCGCCAGGGGCCAGATACGCAGTATTTT | CASSRQGPDTQYF
TRBJ2-1 | TRBV6-5 | TRBD1 | NA | TGTGCCAGCAGTATGACAGGGTCGGGCAATGAGCAGTTCTTC | CASSMTGSGNEQFF
TRBJ1-3 | TRBV2 | TRBD1 | NA | TGTGCCAGCAGTAAACAGGGGTCATACGGAAACACCATATATTTT | CASSKQGSYGNTIYF
TRBJ1-5 | TRBV28 | NA | NA | TGTGCCAGCAGTTTTGGGCAGTTCAATCAGCCCCAGCATTTT | CASSFGQFNQPQHF
TRBJ2-3 | TRBV7-9 | TRBD2 | few | TGTGCCAGCAGTTTTCAAGCGGGAGGACCCACAGATACGCAGTATTTT | CASSFQAGGPTDTQYF
TRBJ2-2 | TRBV10-2 | NA | NA | TGCGCCAGCAGTGAGCCTAGGACAAGCACCGGGGAGCTGTTTTTT | CASSEPRTSTGELFF
TRBJ2-5 | TRBV7-8 | NA | NA | TGTGCCAGCTATGCGGGTCCACAAGAGACCCAGTACTTC | CASYAGPQETQYF
TRBJ2-7 | TRBV27 | TRBD2 | few | TGTGCCAGCAGCCGGACTAGCGGCTACGAGCAGTACTTC | CASSRTSGYEQYF
TRBJ1-2 | TRBV6-5 | TRBD1 | NA | TGTGCCAGCACGTCGACAGGGAGTGGCTACACCTTC | CASTSTGSGYTF